The entry below gives a single T cell receptor beta chain sequence along with its context. These data belong to a study of cytomegalovirus exposure and HLA in healthy donors. Researchers ran the PCR with 60 Vbeta and 13 Jbeta primers. The data were produced by immunoSEQ multiplex PCR, yet TCRdb's version contains in-frame clones alone and is incomplete. In the table there are under 250,000 clones, 75% to 90% of which are singletons. The CDR3 consists of 16 residues. V lost 3 bases, J lost 3 bases, and 6 bases stayed unmatched. Germline CDR1 SGHDT, CDR2 YYEEEE. The V and J genes are TRBV5-6 and TRBJ1-5; TRBD1 aligns across 10 bases. Sequenced input: PBMCs. The TCR originated in a woman aged 40 to 50 in good health and CMV-seronegative. The DNA of the CDR3 is TGTGCCAGCAGCTGGGGACAGGGGATAGTCAATCAGCCCCAGCATTTT. This gives the protein CASSWGQGIVNQPQHF.